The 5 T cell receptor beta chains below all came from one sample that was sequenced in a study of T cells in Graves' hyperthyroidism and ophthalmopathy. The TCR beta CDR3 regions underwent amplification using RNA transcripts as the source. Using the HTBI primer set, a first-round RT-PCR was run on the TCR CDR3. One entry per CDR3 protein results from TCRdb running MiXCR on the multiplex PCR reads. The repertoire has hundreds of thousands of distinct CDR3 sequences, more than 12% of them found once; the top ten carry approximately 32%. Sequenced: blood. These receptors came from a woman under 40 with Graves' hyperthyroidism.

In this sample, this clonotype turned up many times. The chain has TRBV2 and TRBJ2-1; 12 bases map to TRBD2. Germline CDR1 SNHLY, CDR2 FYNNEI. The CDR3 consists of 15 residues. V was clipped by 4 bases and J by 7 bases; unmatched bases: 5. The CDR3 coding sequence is TGTGCCAGCAGTGTCGGGACTAGCGGGCCGAATGAGCAGTTCTTC. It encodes CASSVGTSGPNEQFF.

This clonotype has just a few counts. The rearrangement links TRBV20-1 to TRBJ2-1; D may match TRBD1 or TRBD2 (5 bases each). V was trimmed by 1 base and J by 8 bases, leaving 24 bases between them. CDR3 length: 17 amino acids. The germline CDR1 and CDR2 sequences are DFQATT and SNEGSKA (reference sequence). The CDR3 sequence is CSARVNTGTLSTHEQFF. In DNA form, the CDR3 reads TGCAGTGCTAGAGTCAACACCGGGACCCTGAGCACGCATGAGCAGTTCTTC.

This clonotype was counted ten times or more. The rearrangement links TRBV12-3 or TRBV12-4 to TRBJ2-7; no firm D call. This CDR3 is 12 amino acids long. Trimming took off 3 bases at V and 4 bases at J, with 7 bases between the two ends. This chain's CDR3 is CASSFSDYEQYF. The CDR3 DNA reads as TGTGCCAGCAGTTTCTCGGATTACGAGCAGTACTTC.

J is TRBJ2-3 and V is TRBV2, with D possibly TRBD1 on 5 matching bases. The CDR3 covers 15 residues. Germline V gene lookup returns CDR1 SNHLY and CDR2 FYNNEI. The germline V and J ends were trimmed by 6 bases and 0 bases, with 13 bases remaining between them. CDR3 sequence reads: CASSQQEPSTDTQYF. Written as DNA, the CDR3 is TGTGCCAGCAGCCAACAGGAGCCAAGCACAGATACGCAGTATTTT.

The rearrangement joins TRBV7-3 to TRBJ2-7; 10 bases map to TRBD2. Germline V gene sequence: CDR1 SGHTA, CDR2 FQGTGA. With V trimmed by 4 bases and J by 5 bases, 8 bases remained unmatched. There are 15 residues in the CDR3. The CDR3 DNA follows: TGTGCCAGCAGCTCCCTAGCGGGAGTAATCAACGAGCAGTACTTC. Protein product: CASSSLAGVINEQYF.